The next 10 T cell receptor beta chains were all read from a single sample in a study of cytomegalovirus exposure and HLA in healthy donors. Researchers ran the PCR with 60 Vbeta and 13 Jbeta primers. TCRdb keeps only in-frame clones here, not all; method: immunoSEQ multiplex PCR. This sample has some 130,000 clones, with roughly 80% found just once. Material for sequencing was PBMCs. These receptors were taken from a man aged 25-45 years in good health and CMV-seronegative.

The rearrangement uses TRBV18 and TRBJ2-1, with 7 bases that match TRBD2. From germline, CDR1 is KGHSH and CDR2 LQKENI. CDR3 size: 16 residues. The junction had 10 bases not matched to a gene; V was cut back by 4 bases and J by 4 bases. Here the CDR3 DNA reads TGTGCCAGCTCACAAAGGAGTAGCGGGCGATACAATGAGCAGTTCTTC. Translating gives CASSQRSSGRYNEQFF.

The genes are TRBV7-6 and TRBJ2-1, with 11 bases that match TRBD2. CDR1 is SGHVS, CDR2 FNYEAQ, per germline. Trimming took 5 bases from V and 8 from J; bases not matched to a gene: 11. This CDR3 is 16 amino acids long. The DNA for the CDR3 is TGTGCCAGCAGCCTCACTAGCGGGAGATCCGTGCATGAGCAGTTCTTC. Amino acids: CASSLTSGRSVHEQFF.

This clone was observed a few times. The V and J genes are TRBV2 and TRBJ1-4; D perhaps matches TRBD1 (5 bases). This CDR3 has 13 residues. Germline values: CDR1 SNHLY, CDR2 FYNNEI. V was cut by 7 bases and J by 8 bases, with 14 bases left in between. Here the CDR3 DNA reads TGTGCCAGCAAAGATCGCCCAGGGGAAAAACTGTTTTTT. Translation: CASKDRPGEKLFF.

For the CDR3, the DNA is TGTGCCAGCAGCCAAGGGGGGGAACAGCCCCAGCATTTT. Translating gives CASSQGGEQPQHF. This chain connects TRBV14 to TRBJ1-5; possibly TRBD1 for D (5 bases). This CDR3 region has 13 residues. Germline V gene data show CDR1 as SGHDN and CDR2 as FVKESK. Trimming took off 1 base at V and 7 bases at J, with 8 bases between the two ends.

The chain joins TRBV10-1 to TRBJ2-3; D possibly corresponds to TRBD2 (6 bases). Germline CDR1 WNHNN, CDR2 SYGVQD (reference sequence). The V gene lost 0 bases and the J gene lost 4 bases, with 14 bases spanning the gap. CDR3 length equals 16 residues. The chain's CDR3 is CASSESRGRIADTQYF. CDR3 nucleotide sequence: TGCGCCAGCAGTGAGTCTCGGGGGAGAATCGCAGATACGCAGTATTTT.

The chain joins TRBV6-5 to TRBJ1-5; TRBD1 agrees at 9 bases. The CDR3 covers 15 residues. With V trimmed by 5 bases and J by 1 base, 3 bases remained unmatched. The germline V gene encodes CDR1 MNHEY and CDR2 SVGAGI. CDR3 amino acids: CASSPGTGSNQPQHF. The CDR3 coding sequence is TGTGCCAGCAGTCCCGGGACAGGGAGCAATCAGCCCCAGCATTTT.

The chain combines TRBV15 with TRBJ2-3, with 12 bases matching TRBD2. The CDR3 covers 23 residues. Germline CDR1 reads LNHNV; CDR2 reads YYDKDF (reference sequence). Unmatched junction bases numbered 24, after V lost 1 base and J lost 4 bases. CDR3 in amino acids: CATSRVLGPASGRAFGSADTQYF. DNA for the CDR3: TGTGCCACCAGCAGAGTCCTGGGCCCCGCTAGCGGGAGGGCCTTTGGCTCAGCAGATACGCAGTATTTT.

The V and J genes are TRBV6-1 and TRBJ2-3; weak D call: TRBD1 (5 bases). The germline V and J ends were trimmed by 2 bases and 2 bases, with 14 bases remaining between them. The CDR3 is 16 residues long. The V gene's germline CDR1 is MNHNS and CDR2 SASEGT. CDR3 region: CASSERGRASTDTQYF. Here the CDR3 DNA reads TGTGCCAGCAGTGAACGTGGCAGGGCTTCCACAGATACGCAGTATTTT.

This clone was seen a single time. V and J are TRBV7-2 and TRBJ2-5, with D maybe TRBD1 (5 bases). V lost 5 bases and J 2 bases, leaving 9 bases between the germline ends. The CDR3 spans 13 residues. Germline V lookup: CDR1 SGHTA, CDR2 FQGNSA. The CDR3: CASSTDRQETQYF. The CDR3 region has the DNA TGTGCCAGCAGCACCGACAGACAAGAGACCCAGTACTTC.

The chain joins TRBV7-2 to TRBJ2-2, with D hard to call. The germline V gene encodes CDR1 SGHTA and CDR2 FQGNSA. The CDR3 has 15 amino acids. Trimming took 1 base from V and 1 from J, leaving 7 bases between them. The CDR3 DNA is TGTGCCAGCAGCTTAGGTAGCTGGAACACCGGGGAGCTGTTTTTT. Its protein is CASSLGSWNTGELFF.